A selection of T cell receptor beta chains follows, all from one sample in a study of blood T cells in healthy people across ages. MiXCR, run by TCRdb on the 5' RACE reads, gives a single entry per CDR3 protein. Altogether roughly 830,000 distinct CDR3 sequences are present, 60% to 80% being singletons, with the ten largest covering approximately 30%. The sequenced material came from blood. The receptors come from a man aged 25 to 40 in good health. The CDR3 runs from the conserved cysteine through the conserved F or W. D genes are given only for firm matches. Clone size, where shown, is once, few, many, or a class for clones that have expanded.

TRBJ1-1 TRBV7-2 . few CASSELGIGAFF TGTGCCAGCAGCGAGCTCGGAATTGGAGCTTTCTTT
TRBJ2-1 TRBV29-1 . . CSGGNSEQFF TGCAGCGGAGGGAATAGTGAGCAGTTCTTC
TRBJ1-2 TRBV28 . . CASSPGSSNYGYTF TGTGCCAGCAGTCCGGGCAGTTCAAACTATGGCTACACCTTC
TRBJ1-1 TRBV5-1 TRBD1 . CASSLTGQLNTEAFF TGCGCCAGCAGCTTGACGGGACAGCTCAACACTGAAGCTTTCTTT
TRBJ2-6 TRBV28 TRBD1 . CASSSGTGYRSGANVLTF TGTGCCAGCAGTTCCGGGACAGGGTATAGGTCTGGGGCCAACGTCCTGACTTTC
TRBJ2-7 TRBV18 TRBD2 . CASSSGTSGEYEQYF TGTGCCAGCTCGTCCGGGACTAGCGGGGAGTATGAGCAGTACTTC
TRBJ1-2 TRBV4-1 TRBD1 few CASSQDRWSNYGYTF TGCGCCAGCAGCCAGGACAGGTGGTCTAACTATGGCTACACCTTC
TRBJ2-2 TRBV6-5 TRBD1 . CASSITGVNTGELFF TGTGCCAGCAGTATTACAGGGGTCAATACCGGGGAGCTGTTTTTT
TRBJ1-2 TRBV25-1 . few CASSHGNRGYTF TGTGCCAGCAGTCACGGGAATCGAGGCTACACCTTC
TRBJ2-1 TRBV5-5 . . CASSLASVNEQFF TGTGCCAGCAGCTTGGCCTCGGTAAATGAGCAGTTCTTC
TRBJ2-7 TRBV11-1 . . CASSWGDGVSYEQYF TGTGCCAGCAGCTGGGGGGACGGAGTCTCCTACGAGCAGTACTTC
TRBJ2-5 TRBV5-1 . few CASSLAGRKETQYF TGCGCCAGCAGCTTGGCAGGGCGGAAAGAGACCCAGTACTTC
TRBJ2-1 TRBV20-1 . . CSARDQGLSPEQFF TGCAGTGCTAGAGATCAGGGCCTCAGCCCTGAGCAGTTCTTC
TRBJ2-1 TRBV6-6 TRBD2 . CASSYSSGGGEQFF TGTGCCAGCAGTTACTCAAGCGGGGGGGGCGAGCAGTTCTTC
TRBJ2-1 TRBV4-3 TRBD1 few CASSQDRDRSDPSYNEQFF TGCGCCAGCAGCCAAGACCGGGACAGGTCTGACCCCTCCTACAATGAGCAGTTCTTC
TRBJ2-7 TRBV4-3 . few CASSHESSGAFDEQYF TGCGCCAGCAGCCATGAGTCGTCAGGGGCTTTCGACGAGCAGTACTTC
TRBJ2-4 TRBV27 TRBD2 once CASSVGGGKNIQYF TGTGCCAGCAGTGTTGGCGGGGGAAAAAACATTCAGTACTTC
TRBJ2-5 TRBV7-7 TRBD1 few CASSSDREKTQYF TGTGCCAGCAGCTCCGACAGGGAAAAGACCCAGTACTTC
TRBJ2-7 TRBV6-1 . few CASSAAVLYEQYF TGTGCCAGCAGTGCGGCAGTTCTCTACGAGCAGTACTTC
TRBJ1-2 TRBV24-1 . once CATSESRGANYGYTF TGTGCCACCAGTGAATCCCGCGGGGCTAACTATGGCTACACCTTC
TRBJ2-7 TRBV6-1 TRBD1 . CASSDDRELYEQYF TGTGCCAGCAGTGACGACAGGGAGTTATACGAGCAGTACTTC
TRBJ2-7 TRBV5-1 . . CASSAGSAWEQYF TGCGCCAGCAGCGCCGGATCCGCCTGGGAGCAGTACTTC
TRBJ2-1 TRBV15 TRBD2 many CATSRALAGGGEQFF TGTGCCACCAGCAGAGCACTAGCGGGGGGAGGTGAGCAGTTCTTC
TRBJ2-7 TRBV9 . . CASSSTGTTLSYEQYF TGTGCCAGCAGCAGCACCGGGACAACCTTATCCTACGAGCAGTACTTC
TRBJ2-7 TRBV27 TRBD1 . CASSSPADRGKEQYF TGTGCCAGCAGTTCCCCCGCGGACAGGGGAAAGGAGCAGTACTTC
TRBJ2-3 TRBV7-3 TRBD2 . CASSLIGLATDTQYF TGTGCCAGCAGCTTAATCGGACTAGCGACAGATACGCAGTATTTT